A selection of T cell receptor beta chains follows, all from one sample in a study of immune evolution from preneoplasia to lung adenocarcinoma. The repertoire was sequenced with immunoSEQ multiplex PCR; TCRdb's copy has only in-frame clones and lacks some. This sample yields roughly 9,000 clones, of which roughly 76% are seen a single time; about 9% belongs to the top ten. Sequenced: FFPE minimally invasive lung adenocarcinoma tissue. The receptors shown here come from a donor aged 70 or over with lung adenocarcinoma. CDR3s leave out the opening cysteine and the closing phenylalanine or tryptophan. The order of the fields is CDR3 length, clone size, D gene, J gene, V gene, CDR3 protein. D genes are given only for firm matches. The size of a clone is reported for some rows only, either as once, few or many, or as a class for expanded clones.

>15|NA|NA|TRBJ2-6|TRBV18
ASSPRTDTSGANVLT
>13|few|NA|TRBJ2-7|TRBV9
ASSVVSPTVYEQY
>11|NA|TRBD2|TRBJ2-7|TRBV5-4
ASSYTPAGEQY
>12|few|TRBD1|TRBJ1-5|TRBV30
AWSVQGGNQPQH
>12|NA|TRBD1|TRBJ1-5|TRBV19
ASIQTGYFQPQH
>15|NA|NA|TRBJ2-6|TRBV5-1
ASSLALVRSGANVLT
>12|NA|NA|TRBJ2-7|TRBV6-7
ASSHRLGYYEQY
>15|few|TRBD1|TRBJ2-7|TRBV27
ASSLSPTGSWAYEQY
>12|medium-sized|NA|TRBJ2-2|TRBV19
ASSIDRGSGELF
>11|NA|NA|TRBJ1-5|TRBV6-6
ASSGGTNQPQH
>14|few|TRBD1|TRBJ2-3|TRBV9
ASSPRPGQGTDTQY
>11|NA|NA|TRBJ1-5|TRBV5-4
ATTRDSNQPQH
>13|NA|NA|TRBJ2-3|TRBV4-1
ASSPLGGSTDTQY
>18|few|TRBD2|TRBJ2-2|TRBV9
ASSSVTIGLGGRGTGELF
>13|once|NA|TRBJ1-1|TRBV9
ASSVAGDTRTEAF